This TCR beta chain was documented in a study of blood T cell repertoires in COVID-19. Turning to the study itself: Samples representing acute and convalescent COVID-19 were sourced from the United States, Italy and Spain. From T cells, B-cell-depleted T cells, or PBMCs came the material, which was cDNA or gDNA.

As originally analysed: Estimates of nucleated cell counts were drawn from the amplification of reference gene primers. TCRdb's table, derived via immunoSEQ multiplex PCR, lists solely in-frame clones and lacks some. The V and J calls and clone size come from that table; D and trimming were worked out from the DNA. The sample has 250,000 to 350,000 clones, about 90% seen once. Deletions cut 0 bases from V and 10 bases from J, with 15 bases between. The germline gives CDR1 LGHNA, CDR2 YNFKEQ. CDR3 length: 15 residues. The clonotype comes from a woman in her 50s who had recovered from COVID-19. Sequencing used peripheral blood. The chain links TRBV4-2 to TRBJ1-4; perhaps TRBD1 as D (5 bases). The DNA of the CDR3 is TGTGCCAGCAGCCAAGATACCTCAGGGCACGGAAAACTGTTTTTT. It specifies CASSQDTSGHGKLFF.